This T cell receptor beta chain was captured in a study of blood T cell repertoires in COVID-19 (dated by TCRdb to 2020 to 2022). Study-level background: The collaborator samples originated in the United States, Italy and Spain and spanned the acute and convalescent phases of COVID-19. The material from the prospective study consisted of cDNA or gDNA derived from T cells, B-cell-depleted T cells, or PBMCs. Deeply sampled blood TCRbeta repertoires from subjects exposed to, actively infected with, or recovered from COVID-19 were included in the dataset. The repertoires were made available in a free public database intended to serve as a resource for research on the immune response to SARS-CoV-2. The samples were drawn from two sources: the first 160 participants of the ongoing ImmuneRACE study, and 1,200 or so subjects contributed by 6 global collaborators. Sample metadata almost always included a de-identified subject ID, COVID-19 status, age in years and sex. HLA class I and class II types, where available, came from metadata supplied by the sample provider rather than from assay-based typing. The paper as a whole reports these results and caveats: How much clinical and demographic metadata was included differed by source and by participant, and the metadata was provided uncurated.

The cysteine opens and the phenylalanine closes a CDR3 of 12 amino acids. The sequence is cut down to CDR3 DNA, 36 bases in frame from base 1. V drops 4 bases and J drops 3 bases, leaving 9 bases in between. The germline V gene sets CDR1 to SQVTM and CDR2 to ANQGSEA. Concerning this clone: Its antigen has not been determined. Per-base qualities were not stored, and no clone one base away is much larger.

TCRbeta CDR3 regions were amplified from genomic DNA by means of the immunoSEQ Assay, a bias-controlled multiplex PCR. In the original analysis: Nucleated cell counts per sample were estimated from amplification of reference gene primers within the assay. To quantify the absolute abundance of each unique TCRbeta CDR3 rearrangement, sequence reads were collapsed and filtered. For each sample, productive Simpson clonality was calculated as the square root of Simpson's diversity index across productive rearrangements. The immuneACCESS repertoire file appears here via TCRdb, limited to in-frame rearrangements. These files lack a portion of the clones; in checked studies, under half of the deficit traces to unresolved V genes, and the cause of the others is not known. V and J calls and clone size are copied from that table; D and trimming were computed from the DNA. The sample data list fewer than 350,000 clones, and around 85% of these were observed just once. About 2.5% of the sample rests with the top ten.

Participants in the prospective study were aged roughly 18 to 89 years, lived in about two dozen United States geographic areas, and enrolled through a virtual design. In the prospective study, cohorts were assigned on the basis of participant-reported clinical history obtained from a screening survey and a study questionnaire. For ImmuneRACE Cohort 3, a participant was defined as recovered based on two consecutive negative NP/OP PCR tests, clearance by a healthcare professional, or resolution of symptoms. In the prospective study, whole blood, serum and a nasopharyngeal or oropharyngeal swab were collected from each participant by mobile phlebotomists. Additional blood draws and questionnaires over an approximately two-month period could optionally be provided by prospective study participants. Before DNA extraction, blood samples from the prospective study were shipped at room temperature or frozen.

The sequence joins TRBV29-1 to TRBJ1-1; the D region possibly corresponds to TRBD1 (5 bases align). The TCR comes from a woman aged 45 to 65 who had recovered from COVID-19. The specimen was PBMCs or T cells enriched from blood (not recorded which). The nucleotide sequence reads as follows: TGCAGCGTTGCCAGGGCTGACACTGAAGCTTTCTTT. Translated, it gives CSVARADTEAFF. Full variable domain (CDR3 extended with the reference TRBV29-1 and TRBJ1-1 proteins): SAVISQKPSRDICQRGTSLTIQCQVDSQVTMMFWYRQQPGQSLTLIATANQGSEATYESGFVIDKFPISRPNLTFSTLTVSNMSPEDSSIYLCSVARADTEAFFGQGTRLTVV.